This is a list of T cell receptor beta chains from one sample in a study of cytomegalovirus exposure and HLA in healthy donors. Using immunoSEQ multiplex PCR, the repertoire was profiled, and TCRdb retains in-frame clones only, with some absent. In the table there are hundreds of thousands of clones, about 90% of which are singletons. Sequences were obtained from PBMCs. The source is a man aged 18 to 35 in good health and CMV-seropositive. The CDR3 runs from the conserved cysteine through the conserved F or W. Fields, in order: V gene, D gene, clone size, J gene, CDR3 protein, CDR3 DNA. A D gene is named only where the DNA matches it firmly. Size is stated for part of the rows, as once, few or many counts, or as a class when the clone is expanded.

TRBV18	TRBD1	.	TRBJ2-7	CASSPLETGLYEQYF	TGTGCCAGCTCACCACTCGAGACAGGGCTCTACGAGCAGTACTTC
TRBV19	TRBD1	few	TRBJ1-3	CASSPRQGWANTIYF	TGTGCCAGTAGTCCGCGACAGGGATGGGCAAACACCATATATTTT
TRBV28	.	once	TRBJ2-7	CASSPQGYTYEQYF	TGTGCCAGCAGTCCTCAGGGTTATACCTACGAGCAGTACTTC
TRBV6-4	.	.	TRBJ2-6	CASSDSHSGANVLTF	TGTGCCAGCAGTGACTCACACTCTGGGGCCAACGTCCTGACTTTC
TRBV7-9	TRBD1	.	TRBJ1-4	CASSPRQGKNEKLFF	TGTGCCAGCAGCCCTCGACAGGGAAAGAATGAAAAACTGTTTTTT
TRBV7-8	TRBD2	.	TRBJ2-7	CASSLLGGSGSYEQYF	TGTGCCAGCAGCCTACTCGGTGGTAGCGGGAGTTACGAGCAGTACTTC
TRBV6-1	.	.	TRBJ2-3	CASSEGTGSTYTDTQYF	TGTGCCAGCAGTGAAGGGACGGGGTCTACTTACACAGATACGCAGTATTTT
TRBV28	.	.	TRBJ1-2	CASSFRQTLGYTF	TGTGCCAGCAGTTTCCGGCAGACCTTGGGCTACACCTTC
TRBV10-3	.	many	TRBJ2-7	CAISDLGGRYEQYF	TGTGCCATCAGTGATCTCGGGGGGCGGTACGAGCAGTACTTC
TRBV2	.	.	TRBJ2-3	CASSGRSFTDTQYF	TGTGCCAGCAGTGGGCGCTCCTTCACAGATACGCAGTATTTT
TRBV29-1	TRBD1	.	TRBJ2-6	CSVEAFTGAGANVLTF	TGCAGCGTTGAAGCATTCACAGGGGCGGGGGCCAACGTCCTGACTTTC
TRBV6-1	TRBD2	.	TRBJ2-4	CASSGGRQAKNIQYF	TGTGCCAGCAGTGGCGGGAGGCAGGCCAAAAACATTCAGTACTTC
TRBV9	.	.	TRBJ2-7	CASSVAAIATSYEQYF	TGTGCCAGCAGCGTAGCAGCCATCGCTACCTCCTACGAGCAGTACTTC
TRBV10-3	TRBD1	few	TRBJ2-7	CAIRRQGEVEQYF	TGTGCCATCAGACGACAGGGAGAGGTCGAGCAGTACTTC
TRBV5-4	.	.	TRBJ2-7	CASSLTGGGTMFYEQYF	TGTGCCAGCAGCTTAACTGGGGGGGGCACGATGTTCTACGAGCAGTACTTC
TRBV5-1	TRBD2	.	TRBJ2-7	CASSLEGGSSYEQYF	TGCGCCAGCAGCTTGGAGGGCGGGAGTTCCTACGAGCAGTACTTC
TRBV12-5	.	.	TRBJ1-2	CASGMQGKTYGYTF	TGTGCTAGTGGTATGCAGGGAAAGACCTATGGCTACACCTTC
TRBV7-8	.	.	TRBJ1-1	CASSLAGPRAFF	TGTGCCAGCAGCTTGGCCGGGCCTAGGGCTTTCTTT
TRBV10-3	TRBD1	.	TRBJ1-2	CAITARQGLFYGYTF	TGTGCCATCACGGCCCGACAGGGGCTCTTCTATGGCTACACCTTC